The 23 T cell receptor beta chains below all came from one sample that was sequenced in a study of early T cells in non-severe SARS-CoV-2 infection. Via MiXCR, TCRdb re-called the 5' RACE reads, giving one row per CDR3 protein. The repertoire holds under 70,000 distinct CDR3 sequences, with about 13% as singletons. The specimen sequenced was whole blood. The receptors were gathered from an adult who was a healthcare worker with PCR-confirmed SARS-CoV-2 infection or an uninfected control (not recorded which).

This clonotype was seen a few times. The V and J genes are TRBV19 and TRBJ2-7; 10 bases align to TRBD1. The CDR3 length is 13 residues. CDR1 and CDR2 from the germline V gene are LNHDA and SQIVND (reference sequence). Trimming removed 5 bases from V and 4 bases from J; junction bases left unmatched: 2. CDR3 coding DNA: TGTGCCAGTAGTCGGGACAGGGGTTACGAGCAGTACTTC. Protein sequence: CASSRDRGYEQYF.

The chain uses TRBV7-3 and TRBJ2-3, with a possible D match to TRBD2 (5 bases). This CDR3 comprises 12 residues. V lost 5 bases, J lost 6 bases, and 9 bases lay in between. CDR1 SGHTA and CDR2 FQGTGA come from the germline V gene. CDR3 residues: CASSPQRDTQYF. DNA for the CDR3: TGTGCCAGCAGCCCCCAGCGGGATACGCAGTATTTT.

This clonotype has at least ten counts. The chain couples TRBV7-2 to TRBJ2-2, with TRBD2 matching 11 bases. Germline lookup yields CDR1 SGHTA and CDR2 FQGNSA. CDR3 length: 18 residues. Trimming took 1 base from V and 3 from J; bases not matched to a gene: 7. The chain's CDR3 is CASSLVGLAGGYTGELFF. The CDR3 region has the DNA TGTGCCAGCAGCTTAGTTGGGCTAGCGGGGGGTTACACCGGGGAGCTGTTTTTT.

This clonotype has at least ten counts. The V gene is TRBV6-2 or TRBV6-3, the J gene TRBJ1-6, with no clear D. This CDR3 spans 15 amino acids. V lost 6 bases and J 7 bases, leaving 16 bases between the germline ends. The germline V gene encodes CDR1 MNHEY and CDR2 SVGEGT. The CDR3 region has the DNA TGTGCCAGCAGCTATTCTGGGCCTGGGAATTCACCCCTCCACTTT. It yields the protein CASSYSGPGNSPLHF.

This clonotype was detected a few times. The CDR3 nucleotides are TGTGCCAGCAGTTACGGGGCAGGGGCCTACGAGCAGTACTTC. It codes for CASSYGAGAYEQYF. This chain links TRBV6-6 with TRBJ2-7, with D possibly matching TRBD1 (6 bases). V lost 2 bases to trimming and J lost 2 bases, with 10 bases between them. The CDR3 contains 14 residues. Per germline, CDR1 MNHNY and CDR2 SVGAGI (reference sequence).

The chain links TRBV29-1 to TRBJ2-2; D remains ambiguous. Germline CDR1 is SQVTM and CDR2 is ANQGSEA. Deletions cut 0 bases from V and 6 bases from J, with 20 bases between. CDR3 length: 17 residues. The CDR3 DNA sequence: TGCAGCGTTGAAGACCTCTCGGAGTCCGTCACGGCCGGGGAGCTGTTTTTT. Protein sequence: CSVEDLSESVTAGELFF.

This clonotype was seen at least ten times. V is TRBV4-1 and J is TRBJ2-7; D perhaps matches TRBD2 (5 bases). The CDR3 length is 16 residues. CDR1 is MGHRA and CDR2 is YSYEKL in the germline V gene. The V and J ends lost 1 base and 0 bases respectively, with 13 bases between them. The CDR3 loop is CASSQVSGKSSYEQYF. Here the CDR3 DNA reads TGCGCCAGCAGCCAAGTGTCGGGGAAGAGCTCCTACGAGCAGTACTTC.

This clonotype was detected ten times or more. The chain employs TRBV7-6 and TRBJ2-7; no clear D gene. Germline CDR1 and CDR2: SGHVS and FNYEAQ. CDR3 length equals 14 residues. V lost 1 base to trimming and J lost 4 bases, with 11 bases between them. In DNA, the CDR3 is TGTGCCAGCAGCTTAGGAGACAACCGGTACGAGCAGTACTTC. Translation: CASSLGDNRYEQYF.

This clonotype has a handful of counts. V is TRBV29-1 and J is TRBJ1-3; D may be TRBD1 (5 bases). The CDR3 loop spans 13 amino acids. Germline CDR1 is SQVTM and CDR2 is ANQGSEA. V was trimmed by 6 bases and J by 2 bases, leaving 11 bases between them. CDR3 sequence: CSVFGRAGNTIYF. In nucleotides, the CDR3 is TGCAGCGTCTTCGGCAGGGCTGGAAACACCATATATTTT. The full variable domain, in which reference TRBV29-1 and TRBJ1-3 provide the parts outside the CDR3, is SAVISQKPSRDICQRGTSLTIQCQVDSQVTMMFWYRQQPGQSLTLIATANQGSEATYESGFVIDKFPISRPNLTFSTLTVSNMSPEDSSIYLCSVFGRAGNTIYFGEGSWLTVV.

This chain links TRBV7-2 with TRBJ2-2; D not certain. The CDR3 extends over 15 amino acids. Germline V gene lookup returns CDR1 SGHTA and CDR2 FQGNSA. The V and J ends lost 2 bases and 5 bases respectively, with 12 bases between them. The CDR3 reads CASSLSPRATGELFF. Written as DNA, the CDR3 is TGTGCCAGCAGCTTATCTCCTAGAGCGACCGGGGAGCTGTTTTTT.

CDR3 sequence reads: CASSEVASGQETQYF. Here the CDR3 DNA reads TGTGCCAGCAGTGAAGTGGCTAGCGGACAAGAGACCCAGTACTTC. The rearrangement joins TRBV2 to TRBJ2-5; 7 bases are shared with TRBD2. The CDR3 has 15 amino acids. With 1 base clipped from V and 2 bases from J, the junction kept 4 bases outside the gene matches. Germline CDR1 and CDR2: SNHLY and FYNNEI.

The gene calls are TRBV19 and TRBJ2-7; unclear D gene. Germline CDR1 LNHDA, CDR2 SQIVND (reference sequence). The CDR3 consists of 13 residues. V gave up 2 bases and J gave up 3 bases, with 8 bases separating them. This CDR3 is CASSIFTNYEQYF. CDR3 nucleotide sequence: TGTGCCAGTAGTATATTCACGAACTACGAGCAGTACTTC.

The V call is TRBV21-1, the J call TRBJ2-4; whether TRBD1, the table's D call, matches the DNA was not checked. TRBV21-1 is a pseudogene segment. This CDR3 has 16 residues. CDR3 region: CASSKRSQGAKNIQYF. CDR3 nucleotides: TGTGCCAGCAGCAAGCGGAGCCAGGGGGCCAAAAACATTCAGTACTTC.

This sequence joins TRBV28 and TRBJ1-1; D unclear. V lost 3 bases and J 8 bases, leaving 7 bases between the germline ends. The CDR3 consists of 11 residues. Germline lookup yields CDR1 MDHEN and CDR2 SYDVKM. CDR3 bases: TGTGCCAGCAGTTTTTGGAGGGAAGCTTTCTTT. Translating gives CASSFWREAFF. The variable domain in full, completed from reference TRBV28 and TRBJ1-1, reads DVKVTQSSRYLVKRTGEKVFLECVQDMDHENMFWYRQDPGLGLRLIYFSYDVKMKEKGDIPEGYSVSREKKERFSLILESASTNQTSMYLCASSFWREAFFGQGTRLTVV.

This clonotype has ten or more counts. V is TRBV7-9 and J is TRBJ2-1, with 13 bases that match TRBD2. The CDR3 totals 22 residues. Germline V gene sequence: CDR1 SEHNR, CDR2 FQNEAQ (reference sequence). The ends lost 2 bases at V and 2 bases at J; junction bases unmatched: 18. In nucleotides, the CDR3 is TGTGCCAGCAGCTTAATATCAGGGACTAGCGGGACCTCCCCCCGCCCCTACAATGAGCAGTTCTTC. Translating it yields CASSLISGTSGTSPRPYNEQFF.

This clonotype was detected only a few times. This chain connects TRBV10-3 to TRBJ2-7, with TRBD1 matching over 8 bases. Losses at the gene ends were 3 bases for V and 2 bases for J; bases not matched to a gene: 6. CDR1 is ENHRY and CDR2 is SYGVKD in the germline V gene. The CDR3 consists of 15 residues. CDR3 in amino acids: CAISEVGTGTYEQYF. As DNA, the CDR3 is TGTGCCATCAGTGAAGTAGGGACAGGTACCTACGAGCAGTACTTC.

This clonotype appeared many times. The V call is TRBV5-1, the J call TRBJ2-7; D tentatively fits TRBD1 or TRBD2 (5 bases each). Trimming removed 2 bases at V and 0 bases at J, with 12 bases between. In germline, CDR1 is SGHRS, CDR2 YFSETQ. The CDR3 is 15 amino acids. In DNA, the CDR3 is TGCGCCAGCAGCTTCGGGACGGCAAGCTCCTACGAGCAGTACTTC. It specifies CASSFGTASSYEQYF.

The chain links TRBV20-1 to TRBJ2-5; no clear D. Trimming left V 5 bases short and J 2 bases short, with 12 bases between. This CDR3 contains 13 residues. CDR1 is DFQATT and CDR2 is SNEGSKA in the germline V gene (reference sequence). The CDR3 region has the DNA TGCAGTGCTTCTAAGGTGGGGCAAGAGACCCAGTACTTC. It translates to CSASKVGQETQYF.

In its sample, this clonotype was seen a few times. The chain combines TRBV7-2 with TRBJ1-6; D not certain. CDR3 length: 15 amino acids. The germline V and J ends were trimmed by 5 bases and 7 bases, with 15 bases remaining between them. Germline V lookup: CDR1 SGHTA, CDR2 FQGNSA. The CDR3 DNA is TGTGCCAGCAGCCTCCGCCGAGCGGGAAATTCACCCCTCCACTTT. It yields the protein CASSLRRAGNSPLHF.

In its sample, this clonotype was seen many times. Sequence at one end of the junction differs from germline and may be a read error. The rearrangement links TRBV5-1 to TRBJ2-2; D ambiguous. Germline V gives CDR1 SGHRS, CDR2 YFSETQ. The CDR3 consists of 12 residues. The CDR3 bases are TGCGCCAGCAGGCAGAACGCCGGGGAGCTGTTTTTT. This codes for CASRQNAGELFF. Full variable domain (remainder filled in from reference TRBV5-1 and TRBJ2-2): KAGVTQTPRYLIKTRGQQVTLSCSPISGHRSVSWYQQTPGQGLQFLFEYFSETQRNKGNFPGRFSGRQFSNSRSEMNVSTLELGDSALYLCASRQNAGELFFGEGSRLTVL.

This clonotype was detected ten times or more. The genes are TRBV29-1 and TRBJ2-6, with D possibly matching TRBD1 (6 bases). This CDR3 region has 16 residues. V shed 6 bases and J shed 1 base, with 16 bases lying between them. In germline, CDR1 is SQVTM, CDR2 ANQGSEA. The CDR3 DNA reads as TGCAGCGTCCAGGACAGATGGCTTTCTGGGGCCAACGTCCTGACTTTC. Translation gives CSVQDRWLSGANVLTF.

CDR3 amino acids: CASSYVLFSYEQYF. CDR3 DNA sequence: TGTGCCAGCAGTTACGTGCTGTTCTCCTACGAGCAGTACTTC. The chain is built from TRBV6-2 or TRBV6-3 and TRBJ2-7; D remains ambiguous. The germline V and J ends were trimmed by 2 bases and 0 bases, with 8 bases remaining between them. CDR1 MNHEY and CDR2 SVGEGT come from the germline V gene. This CDR3 has 14 amino acids.

J is TRBJ2-1 and V is TRBV20-1, with 12 bases aligning to TRBD2. Germline assignment: CDR1 DFQATT and CDR2 SNEGSKA (reference sequence). V was pared by 6 bases and J by 9 bases, with 9 bases of the junction left unmatched. The length of the CDR3 is 14 residues. In DNA, the CDR3 is TGCAGTGCGACCGGGACTAGCGGGTACGGTGAGCAGTTCTTC. It codes for CSATGTSGYGEQFF.